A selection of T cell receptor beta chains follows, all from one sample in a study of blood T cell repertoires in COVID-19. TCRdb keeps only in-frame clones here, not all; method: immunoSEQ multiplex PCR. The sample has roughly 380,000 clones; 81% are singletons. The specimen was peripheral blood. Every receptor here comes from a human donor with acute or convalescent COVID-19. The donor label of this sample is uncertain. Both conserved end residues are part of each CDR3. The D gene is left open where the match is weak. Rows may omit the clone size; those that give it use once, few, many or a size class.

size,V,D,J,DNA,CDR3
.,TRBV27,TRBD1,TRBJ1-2,TGTGCCAGCCGAGCCACAGGGGGAAGAGCTAACTATGGCTACACCTTC,CASRATGGRANYGYTF
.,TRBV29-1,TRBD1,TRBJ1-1,TGCAGCGTGGGGAACGACAGGGGTGGTTTCTTT,CSVGNDRGGFF
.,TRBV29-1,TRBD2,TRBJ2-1,TGCAGCGTTCCTAGTACCTCCGGGACTAGCGGGAGGGCCGGTCAGTTCTTC,CSVPSTSGTSGRAGQFF
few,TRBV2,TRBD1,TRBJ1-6,TGTGCCAGCAGGGTATCGACAGGGACCGGTTCACCCCTCCACTTT,CASRVSTGTGSPLHF
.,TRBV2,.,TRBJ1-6,TGTGCCAGCGACCTGACAGAAAATTCACCCCTCCACTTT,CASDLTENSPLHF
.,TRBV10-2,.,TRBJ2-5,TGCGCCAGCAGGTGGCCTGGCCAAGAGACCCAGTACTTC,CASRWPGQETQYF
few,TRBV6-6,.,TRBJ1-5,TGTGCCAGCAGTCCGGGAGGACCGATCAGTCAGCCCCAGCATTTT,CASSPGGPISQPQHF
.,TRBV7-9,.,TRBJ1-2,TGTGCCAGCAGCTTAGCAGAGGCAGGGTTGGATGGCTACACCTTC,CASSLAEAGLDGYTF
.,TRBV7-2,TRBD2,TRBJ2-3,TGTGCCAGCAGCGCCGAGTACCTAGCGGGCTTCACAGATACGCAGTATTTT,CASSAEYLAGFTDTQYF
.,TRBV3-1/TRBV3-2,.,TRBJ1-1,TGTGCCAGCAGCTACGGGTCTCATTTGAACACTGAAGCTTTCTTT,CASSYGSHLNTEAFF
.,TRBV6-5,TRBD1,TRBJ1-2,TGTGCCAGCAGCCGTCGGACAGGGGGGAACTATGGCTACACCTTC,CASSRRTGGNYGYTF
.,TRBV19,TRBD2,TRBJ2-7,TGTGCCAGTAGTATGAAGTCGTTCGGGGGGGGCTCCTACGAGCAGTACTTC,CASSMKSFGGGSYEQYF
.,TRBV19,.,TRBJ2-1,TGTGCCAGTAATATCGGAGGGGACAATGAGCAGTTCTTC,CASNIGGDNEQFF
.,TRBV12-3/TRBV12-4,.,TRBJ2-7,TGTGCCAGCAGTTTAGATCGAGCGCAGTACTTC,CASSLDRAQYF
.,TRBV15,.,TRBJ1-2,TGTGCCACCAGCAGAGCTGTGAGGACAAAGGGTGGCTACACCTTC,CATSRAVRTKGGYTF
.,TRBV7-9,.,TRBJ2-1,TGTGCCAGCAGCTTACAGGGCGCTATTCCTTGGGAGCAGTTCTTC,CASSLQGAIPWEQFF
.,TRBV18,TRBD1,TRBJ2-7,TGTGCCAGCTCACCCGGGACAGGGCCCTACGAGCAGTACTTC,CASSPGTGPYEQYF
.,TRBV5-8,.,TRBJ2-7,TGTGCCAGCAGCTTAGGAGGGAGGAGCTACGAGCAGTACTTC,CASSLGGRSYEQYF
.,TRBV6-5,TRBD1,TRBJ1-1,TGTGCCAGCACCCGAATGACAGGGTTGAACACTGAAGCTTTCTTT,CASTRMTGLNTEAFF
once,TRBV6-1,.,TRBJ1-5,TGTGCCAGCAGTGAACAGGGTAGCAATCAGCCCCAGCATTTT,CASSEQGSNQPQHF
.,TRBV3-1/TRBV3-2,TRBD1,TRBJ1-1,TGTGCCAGCAGCCCGGACAGGTTGTACACTGAAGCTTTCTTT,CASSPDRLYTEAFF
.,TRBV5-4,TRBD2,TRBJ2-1,TGTGCCAGCAGCTTGGAAGCGGGGACTCACAATGAGCAGTTCTTC,CASSLEAGTHNEQFF
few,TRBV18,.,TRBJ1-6,TGTGCCAGCTCACCGGCGTACGGAACGGGTTCACCCCTCCACTTT,CASSPAYGTGSPLHF
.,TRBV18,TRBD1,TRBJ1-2,TGTGCCAGCTCACCGCCCCCGGGACAGGGGCGCAGCTACACCTTC,CASSPPPGQGRSYTF
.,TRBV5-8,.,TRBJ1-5,TGTGCCAGCCGCGGGCGGGGGCTAAATCAGCCCCAGCATTTT,CASRGRGLNQPQHF
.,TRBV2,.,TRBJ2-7,TGTGCCAGCTGGACTTTCTACGAGCAGTACTTC,CASWTFYEQYF
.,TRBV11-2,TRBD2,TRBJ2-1,TGTGCCAGCAGCCTTAGCGGGAGGGCCCTCAGGGAGCAGTTCTTC,CASSLSGRALREQFF
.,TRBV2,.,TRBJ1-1,TGTGCCAGCAGTGATCAGGGTGCCACTGAAGCTTTCTTT,CASSDQGATEAFF
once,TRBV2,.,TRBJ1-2,TGTGCCAGCAGTGACAGGGGCACTAGCTATGGCTACACCTTC,CASSDRGTSYGYTF
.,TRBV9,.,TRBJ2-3,TGTGCCAGCAGCCCCTGGGCGCGGGATAAGAATACGCAGTATTTT,CASSPWARDKNTQYF
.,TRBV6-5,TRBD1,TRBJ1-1,TGTGCCAGCACAAGGGCCGGGACAGGGGACACTGAAGCTTTCTTT,CASTRAGTGDTEAFF
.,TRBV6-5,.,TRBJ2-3,TGTGCCAGTGGGGGGATTAGCGGTTATACGCAGTATTTT,CASGGISGYTQYF